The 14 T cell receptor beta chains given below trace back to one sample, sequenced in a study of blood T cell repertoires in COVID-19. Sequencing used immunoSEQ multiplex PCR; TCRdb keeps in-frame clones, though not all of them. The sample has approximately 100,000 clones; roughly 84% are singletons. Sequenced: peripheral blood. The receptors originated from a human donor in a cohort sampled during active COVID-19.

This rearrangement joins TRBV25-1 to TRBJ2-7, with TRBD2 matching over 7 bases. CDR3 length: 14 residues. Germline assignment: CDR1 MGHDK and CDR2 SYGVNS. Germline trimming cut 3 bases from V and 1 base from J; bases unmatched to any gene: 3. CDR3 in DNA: TGTGCCAGCAGTGATCACGGGGGGTCCTACGAGCAGTACTTC. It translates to CASSDHGGSYEQYF.

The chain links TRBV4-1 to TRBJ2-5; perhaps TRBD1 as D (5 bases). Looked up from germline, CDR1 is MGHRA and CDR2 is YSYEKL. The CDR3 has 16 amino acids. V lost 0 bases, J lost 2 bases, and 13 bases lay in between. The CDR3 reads CASSQDGVREQETQYF. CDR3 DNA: TGCGCCAGCAGCCAAGATGGGGTCAGGGAACAAGAGACCCAGTACTTC.

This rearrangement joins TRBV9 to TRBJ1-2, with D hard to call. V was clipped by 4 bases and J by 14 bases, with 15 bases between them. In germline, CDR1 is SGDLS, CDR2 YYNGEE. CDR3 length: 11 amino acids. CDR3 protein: CASSSYREATF. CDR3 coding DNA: TGTGCCAGCAGCTCCTACCGGGAGGCTACCTTC.

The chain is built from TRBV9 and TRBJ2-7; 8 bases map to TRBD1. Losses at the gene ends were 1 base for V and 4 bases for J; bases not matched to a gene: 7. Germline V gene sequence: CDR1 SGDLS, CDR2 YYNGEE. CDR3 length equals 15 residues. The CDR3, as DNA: TGTGCCAGCAGCGTATCAGGGGGCAGGTGGTACGAGCAGTACTTC. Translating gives CASSVSGGRWYEQYF. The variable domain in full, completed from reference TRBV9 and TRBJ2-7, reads DSGVTQTPKHLITATGQRVTLRCSPRSGDLSVYWYQQSLDQGLQFLIQYYNGEERAKGNILERFSAQQFPDLHSELNLSSLELGDSALYFCASSVSGGRWYEQYFGPGTRLTVT.

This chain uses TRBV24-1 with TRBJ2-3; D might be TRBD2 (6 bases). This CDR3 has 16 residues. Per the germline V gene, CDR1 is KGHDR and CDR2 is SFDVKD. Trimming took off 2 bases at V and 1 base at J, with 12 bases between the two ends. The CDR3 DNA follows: TGTGCCACCAGTGATTACCGGGGGTGGGGCACAGATACGCAGTATTTT. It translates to CATSDYRGWGTDTQYF.

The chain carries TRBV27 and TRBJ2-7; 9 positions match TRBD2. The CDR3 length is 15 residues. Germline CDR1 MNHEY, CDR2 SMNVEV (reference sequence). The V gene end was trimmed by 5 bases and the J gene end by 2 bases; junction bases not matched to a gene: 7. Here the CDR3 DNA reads TGTGCCAGCAGTCGCCGGACTAGCGAAACCTACGAGCAGTACTTC. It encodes CASSRRTSETYEQYF.

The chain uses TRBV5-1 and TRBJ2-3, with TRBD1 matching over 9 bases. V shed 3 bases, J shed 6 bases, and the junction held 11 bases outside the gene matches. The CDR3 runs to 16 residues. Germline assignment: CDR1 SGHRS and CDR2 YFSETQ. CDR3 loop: CASSSELDRGRDTQYF. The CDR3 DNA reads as TGCGCCAGCAGCTCAGAGTTAGACAGGGGGAGGGATACGCAGTATTTT.

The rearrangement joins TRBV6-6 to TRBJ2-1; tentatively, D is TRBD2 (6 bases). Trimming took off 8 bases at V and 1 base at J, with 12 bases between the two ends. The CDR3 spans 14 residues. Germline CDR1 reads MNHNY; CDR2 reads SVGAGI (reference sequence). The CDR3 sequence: CASRGSGSYNEQFF. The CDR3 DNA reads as TGTGCCAGCCGGGGTAGCGGATCCTACAATGAGCAGTTCTTC.

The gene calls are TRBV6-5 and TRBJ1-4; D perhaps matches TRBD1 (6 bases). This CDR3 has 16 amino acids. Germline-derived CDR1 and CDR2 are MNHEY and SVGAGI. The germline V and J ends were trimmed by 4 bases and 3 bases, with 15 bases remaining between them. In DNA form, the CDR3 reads TGTGCCAGCAGTTCGGACAGCCGGATGTCTAATGAAAAACTGTTTTTT. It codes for CASSSDSRMSNEKLFF.

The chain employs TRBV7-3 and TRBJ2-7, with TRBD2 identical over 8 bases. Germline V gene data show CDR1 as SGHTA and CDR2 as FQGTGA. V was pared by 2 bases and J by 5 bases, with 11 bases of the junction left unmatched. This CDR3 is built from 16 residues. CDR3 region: CASSLHPSGLRDEQYF. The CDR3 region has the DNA TGTGCCAGCAGCTTACACCCTAGCGGGTTGCGAGACGAGCAGTACTTC. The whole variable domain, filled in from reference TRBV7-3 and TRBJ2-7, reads GAGVSQTPSNKVTEKGKYVELRCDPISGHTALYWYRQSLGQGPEFLIYFQGTGAADDSGLPNDRFFAVRPEGSVSTLKIQRTERGDSAVYLCASSLHPSGLRDEQYFGPGTRLTVT.

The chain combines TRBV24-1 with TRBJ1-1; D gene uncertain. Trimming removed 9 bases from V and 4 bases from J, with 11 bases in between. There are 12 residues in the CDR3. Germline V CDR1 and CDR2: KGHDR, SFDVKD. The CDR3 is CATESASTEAFF. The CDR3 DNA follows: TGTGCCACCGAGAGCGCAAGCACTGAAGCTTTCTTT.

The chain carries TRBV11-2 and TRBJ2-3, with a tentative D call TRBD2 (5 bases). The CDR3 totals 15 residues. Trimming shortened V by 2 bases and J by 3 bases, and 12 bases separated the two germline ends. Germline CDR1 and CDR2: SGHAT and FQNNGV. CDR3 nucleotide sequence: TGTGCCAGCAGCTTAATGGTCGGGGAGACAGATACGCAGTATTTT. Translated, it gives CASSLMVGETDTQYF. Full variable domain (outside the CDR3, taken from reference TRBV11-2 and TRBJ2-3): EAGVAQSPRYKIIEKRQSVAFWCNPISGHATLYWYQQILGQGPKLLIQFQNNGVVDDSQLPKDRFSAERLKGVDSTLKIQPAKLEDSAVYLCASSLMVGETDTQYFGPGTRLTVL.

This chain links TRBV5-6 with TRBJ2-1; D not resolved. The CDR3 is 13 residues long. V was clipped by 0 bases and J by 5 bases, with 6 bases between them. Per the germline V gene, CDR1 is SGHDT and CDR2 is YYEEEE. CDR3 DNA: TGTGCCAGCAGCTTGGCCCAGGACAATGAGCAGTTCTTC. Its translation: CASSLAQDNEQFF.

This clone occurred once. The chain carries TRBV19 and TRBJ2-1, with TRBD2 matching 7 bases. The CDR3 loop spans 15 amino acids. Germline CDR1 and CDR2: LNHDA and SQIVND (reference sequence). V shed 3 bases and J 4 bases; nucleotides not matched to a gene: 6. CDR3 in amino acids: CASSMSLADYNEQFF. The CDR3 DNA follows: TGTGCCAGTAGTATGTCCCTAGCGGATTACAATGAGCAGTTCTTC. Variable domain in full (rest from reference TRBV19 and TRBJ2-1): DGGITQSPKYLFRKEGQNVTLSCEQNLNHDAMYWYRQDPGQGLRLIYYSQIVNDFQKGDIAEGYSVSREKKESFPLTVTSAQKNPTAFYLCASSMSLADYNEQFFGPGTRLTVL.